Below are 5 T cell receptor beta chains sequenced from a single sample in a study of spatial heterogeneity in lung cancer. This sample's time point: sample taken at primary tumor resection. Tumor, nontumor lung or frozen PBMC supplied whole RNA, sequenced without sorting. TCRdb itself ran the 5' RACE reads through MiXCR, one entry per CDR3 protein. The sample records tens of thousands of distinct CDR3 sequences, around 12% being singletons. The specimen comprised PBMCs, sampled at surgery. Receptors were obtained from a male donor with early-stage non-small cell lung cancer.

The chain employs TRBV6-5 and TRBJ1-6; D might be TRBD1 (5 bases). The CDR3 runs to 15 residues. Trimming removed 5 bases from V and 10 bases from J, with 18 bases in between. Germline lookup yields CDR1 MNHEY and CDR2 SVGAGI. The CDR3 sequence is CASSRTTIGGSPLHF. The CDR3 coding sequence is TGTGCCAGCAGTCGGACTACGATCGGGGGGTCACCCCTCCACTTT.

This clonotype was detected once. V usage is TRBV5-1 and J usage is TRBJ2-5; 7 bases match TRBD1. This CDR3 comprises 16 residues. The trim removed 0 bases at V and 3 bases at J, leaving 8 bases unmatched. CDR1 and CDR2 from the germline V gene are SGHRS and YFSETQ. The CDR3 region is CASSLGPVDRKETQYF. As DNA, the CDR3 is TGCGCCAGCAGCTTGGGGCCGGTGGACAGGAAAGAGACCCAGTACTTC.

This clonotype was counted ten times or more. This sequence joins TRBV5-1 and TRBJ2-7; TRBD1 agrees at 11 bases. The CDR3 runs 15 residues. V lost 0 bases and J lost 6; bases outside the gene matches: 5. Germline loops: CDR1 SGHRS, CDR2 YFSETQ. In DNA form, the CDR3 reads TGCGCCAGCAGCTTGGAAGGGACAGGGGGGCGCGAGCAGTACTTC. The encoded protein is CASSLEGTGGREQYF.

The chain employs TRBV7-2 and TRBJ2-2; 11 bases map to TRBD2. Unmatched junction bases numbered 1, after V lost 2 bases and J lost 2 bases. The CDR3 runs 16 residues. Per the germline V gene, CDR1 is SGHTA and CDR2 is FQGNSA. The CDR3 coding sequence is TGTGCCAGCAGCTTAAGACTAGCGGGAAACACCGGGGAGCTGTTTTTT. It codes for CASSLRLAGNTGELFF.

The V gene is TRBV7-2, the J gene TRBJ1-1, with D maybe TRBD1 (6 bases). The CDR3 runs to 14 residues. With 4 bases removed from V and 2 bases from J, the gap between germline ends came to 11 bases. Germline V lookup: CDR1 SGHTA, CDR2 FQGNSA. The CDR3 sequence is CASSSQGFNTEAFF. In DNA, the CDR3 is TGTGCCAGCAGCTCCCAGGGGTTTAACACTGAAGCTTTCTTT.